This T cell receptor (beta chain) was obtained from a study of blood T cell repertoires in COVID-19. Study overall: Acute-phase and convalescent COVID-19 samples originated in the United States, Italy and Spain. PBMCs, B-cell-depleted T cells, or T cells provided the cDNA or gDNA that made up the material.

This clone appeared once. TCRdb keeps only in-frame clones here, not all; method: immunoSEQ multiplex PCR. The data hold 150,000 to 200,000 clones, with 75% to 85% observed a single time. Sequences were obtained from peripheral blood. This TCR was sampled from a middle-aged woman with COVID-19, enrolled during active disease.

CDR3 DNA sequence: TGTGCCAGCTCACTGGGACTAGCCACTTACAATGAGCAGTTCTTC. Amino acids: CASSLGLATYNEQFF. The chain couples TRBV18 to TRBJ2-1; TRBD2 matches 9 bases. Germline CDR1 is KGHSH and CDR2 is LQKENI. The CDR3 loop spans 15 amino acids. The ends lost 4 bases at V and 4 bases at J; junction bases unmatched: 5.